Listed here are 21 T cell receptor beta chains from one sample, sequenced in a study of T cell clusters in autoimmune cytopenias. One tube held mixed TRB-A and TRB-B primer pools for touch-down PCR. No DNA is given; TCRdb re-called the multiplex PCR reads and lists each CDR3 protein once. The sample has approximately 9,100 distinct CDR3 sequences. Each sample's input was roughly 230 ng genomic DNA, 30,000 to 45,000 genome equivalents. What was sequenced was peripheral blood. Receptors originate from a human donor with an autoimmune cytopenia or autoimmune hepatitis (not recorded which).

The chain has TRBV6-1 and TRBJ1-5; there is no DNA to check the TCRdb D call of TRBD1. There are 15 residues in the CDR3. CDR1 is MNHNS and CDR2 is SASEGT in the germline V gene. The CDR3 region is CASSEVGQGLEPQHF.

The chain has TRBV6-6 and TRBJ1-1; TCRdb's D gene call, TRBD1, goes unchecked for lack of DNA. CDR3 length: 14 residues. Germline V gene lookup returns CDR1 MNHNY and CDR2 SVGAGI (reference sequence). This CDR3 is CASSGGVANTEAFF.

The gene calls are TRBV20-1 and TRBJ2-7. This CDR3 has 15 residues. Looked up from germline, CDR1 is DFQATT and CDR2 is SNEGSKA (reference sequence). The CDR3 region is CSARDPLAGAHDQYF.

CDR3 protein: CATSSFKQGPSGQPQHF. The chain recombines TRBV15 with TRBJ1-5. The CDR3 sequence is 17 residues long. Looked up from germline, CDR1 is LNHNV and CDR2 is YYDKDF (reference sequence).

This chain links TRBV28 with TRBJ2-7; there is no DNA to check the TCRdb D call of TRBD1. This CDR3 spans 13 amino acids. The germline V gene has CDR1 MDHEN and CDR2 SYDVKM. CDR3 sequence: CASWGDNSYEQYF.

This rearrangement joins TRBV19 to TRBJ2-1; absent DNA, TCRdb's TRBD1 call cannot be checked. Germline values: CDR1 LNHDA, CDR2 SQIVND (reference sequence). This CDR3 contains 14 residues. The CDR3 here is CASRGTGAYNEQFF.

The chain uses TRBV30 and TRBJ2-7; the TRBD1 assignment by TCRdb is unverifiable without DNA. CDR3 length equals 16 residues. Germline loops: CDR1 GTSNPN, CDR2 SVGIG (reference sequence). The CDR3 protein is CAWSGSGPTFTYEQYF.

The chain has TRBV5-6 and TRBJ1-4. CDR1 is SGHDT and CDR2 is YYEEEE in the germline V gene. CDR3 length equals 15 residues. The CDR3 sequence is CASSLKTEANEKLFF.

This clonotype registers medium-sized by frequency. The rearrangement links TRBV13 to TRBJ2-5; no DNA is available, so the TRBD1 call from TCRdb remains unchecked. Germline CDR1 reads PRHDT; CDR2 reads FYEKMQ (reference sequence). This CDR3 has 12 residues. This chain's CDR3 is CASSPQGETQYF.

The V and J genes are TRBV30 and TRBJ2-7; TCRdb's assignment of TRBD1 cannot be checked, as there is no DNA. Germline CDR1 and CDR2: GTSNPN and SVGIG (reference sequence). CDR3 length equals 13 residues. Here the CDR3 reads CAWGTLSSYEQYF.

Measured by frequency, this clonotype is medium-sized. The chain combines TRBV29-1 with TRBJ1-1; TCRdb's D call of TRBD1 is untestable without DNA. The length of the CDR3 is 16 residues. CDR1 is SQVTM and CDR2 is ANQGSEA in the germline V gene. The CDR3 here is CSVEGTRDRENTEAFF. The variable domain in full, with the rest retrieved from reference TRBV29-1 and TRBJ1-1, is SAVISQKPSRDICQRGTSLTIQCQVDSQVTMMFWYRQQPGQSLTLIATANQGSEATYESGFVIDKFPISRPNLTFSTLTVSNMSPEDSSIYLCSVEGTRDRENTEAFFGQGTRLTVV.

The chain has TRBV5-6 and TRBJ2-3; TCRdb outputs TRBD1, but without DNA this stays unchecked. Germline loops: CDR1 SGHDT, CDR2 YYEEEE. This CDR3 spans 14 amino acids. Here the CDR3 reads CASSLARRADTQYF.

V usage is TRBV20-1 and J usage is TRBJ2-3. Germline assignment: CDR1 DFQATT and CDR2 SNEGSKA (reference sequence). The CDR3 contains 13 residues. The CDR3 is CSALILRTDTQYF.

This clonotype is labeled medium-sized based on frequency. V usage is TRBV6-6 and J usage is TRBJ2-7. Looked up from germline, CDR1 is MNHNY and CDR2 is SVGAGI (reference sequence). The CDR3 loop spans 13 amino acids. CDR3 sequence reads: CASSNGVSYEQYF.

Judged by frequency, this clonotype is medium-sized. The CDR3 loop reads CASSLTGGNEQFF. V usage is TRBV27 and J usage is TRBJ2-1; no DNA is available, so the TRBD1 call from TCRdb remains unchecked. This CDR3 has 13 amino acids. Per germline, CDR1 MNHEY and CDR2 SMNVEV (reference sequence).

The chain uses TRBV10-1 and TRBJ1-1; TCRdb picks TRBD1, but there is no DNA to check that call. The germline V gene encodes CDR1 WNHNN and CDR2 SYGVQD (reference sequence). The CDR3 totals 13 residues. CDR3 sequence reads: CASSGQVNTEAFF.

This chain links TRBV20-1 with TRBJ2-5; TCRdb calls TRBD2, which cannot be checked without DNA. The CDR3 runs to 16 residues. Per germline, CDR1 DFQATT and CDR2 SNEGSKA (reference sequence). The CDR3 loop reads CSARDIQRGYQETQYF.

The J gene is TRBJ2-7, the V gene TRBV19; TCRdb picks TRBD1, but there is no DNA to check that call. Germline assignment: CDR1 LNHDA and CDR2 SQIVND (reference sequence). The CDR3 extends over 14 amino acids. The CDR3 is CASRAGIGAYEQYF.

The gene calls are TRBV5-4 and TRBJ2-5; TCRdb lists TRBD1, though no DNA is available to test this call. This CDR3 is built from 15 residues. The germline V gene has CDR1 SGHNT and CDR2 YYREEE (reference sequence). This CDR3 reads CASSLRTGSGETQYF.

V is TRBV15 and J is TRBJ1-2. The CDR3 consists of 15 residues. The germline V gene has CDR1 LNHNV and CDR2 YYDKDF (reference sequence). This chain's CDR3 is CATSRDSVANYGYTF.

The chain recombines TRBV18 with TRBJ2-7; TCRdb reports TRBD1, a call that lacks DNA to check it against. Germline CDR1 and CDR2: KGHSH and LQKENI. The CDR3 length is 16 residues. CDR3 region: CASQPPLGQGSGEQYF.